This T cell receptor (beta chain) is from a study of vaccination and CD4 T cells after COVID-19. This clonotype was counted a few times. Antigen specificity is unknown. The CDR3 runs to 14 residues. The V end was cut by 2 bases, the J end by 7 bases, with 11 bases between. Looked up from germline, CDR1 is SGHTA and CDR2 is FQGTGA. The treatment here: approximately nine-day PBMC culture with coronavirus spike peptide pools or control peptides (ViraFEST assay). Cultured CD4+ T cells had their DNA profiled by the Oncomine TCR Beta short-read assay. One entry per CDR3 protein results from TCRdb running MiXCR on the PCR reads. The sample yields over 25,000 distinct CDR3 sequences, roughly 57% seen once.

V usage is TRBV7-3 and J usage is TRBJ2-2; no firm D call. The origin of this receptor is a human donor who received a COVID-19 vaccine. The sample consisted of CD4+ T cells from blood, cultured in vitro, taken after SARS-CoV-2 vaccination. CDR3 nucleotides: TGTGCCAGCAGCTTATCAGATAGTCGCGGGGAGCTGTTTTTT. As protein: CASSLSDSRGELFF.